This TCR beta chain stems from a study of vaccination and CD4 T cells after COVID-19. Study information: SARS-CoV-2 PCR on nasal swabs had been positive for the convalescent patients; nine were mild and one was severe.

Notes on this clonotype: Its antigen is not identified.

The CDR3 runs to 13 residues. Between the trimmed V and J ends, which lost 2 bases and 2 bases, there was a span of 6 bases. The time point: late sampling 161 to 241 days after vaccination in a few convalescent patients. The treatment here: roughly 11-day PBMC culture with coronavirus spike peptide pools or control peptides (ViraFEST assay). With the Oncomine TCR Beta short-read assay, DNA from cultured CD4+ T cells was sequenced. TCRdb reprocessed the PCR reads via MiXCR and lists one record per CDR3 protein. The data hold around 15,000 distinct CDR3 sequences, with about half observed a single time.

The TCR was taken from a human donor who had recovered from COVID-19. This specimen was CD4+ T cells from blood, cultured in vitro, taken about 7 months after SARS-CoV-2 vaccination. The V call is TRBV12-3 or TRBV12-4, the J call TRBJ2-5; D may be TRBD1 (5 bases). The CDR3 DNA reads TGTGCCAGCAGTTTAAACAGGCAAGAGACCCAGTACTTC. As protein: CASSLNRQETQYF.